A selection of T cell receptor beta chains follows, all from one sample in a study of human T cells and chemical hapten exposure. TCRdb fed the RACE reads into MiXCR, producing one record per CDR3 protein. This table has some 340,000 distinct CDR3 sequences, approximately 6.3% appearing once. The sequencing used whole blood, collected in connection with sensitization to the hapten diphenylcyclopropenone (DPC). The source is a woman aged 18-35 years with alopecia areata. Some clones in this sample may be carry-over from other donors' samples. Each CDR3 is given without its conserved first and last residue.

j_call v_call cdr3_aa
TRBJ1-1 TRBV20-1 SARWDRKVNTEAF
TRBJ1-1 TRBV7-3 ASSPGVRGGVTEAF
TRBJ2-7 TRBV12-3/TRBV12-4 ASSLNGGSYEQY
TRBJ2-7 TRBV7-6 ASSATSRSYEQY
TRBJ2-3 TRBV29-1 SVPIGTSGGVQY
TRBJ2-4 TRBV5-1 ASSLGQGYDIQY
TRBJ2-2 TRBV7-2 ASRKGRTNTGELF
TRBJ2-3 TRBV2 ASSPDRSQTDTQY
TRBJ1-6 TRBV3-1 ASSFTGREYNSPLH
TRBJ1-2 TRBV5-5 ASSTMTSGYT
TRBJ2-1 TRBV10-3 AISESGQGAGDEQF
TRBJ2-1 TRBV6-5 ASSRTPEDYNEQF
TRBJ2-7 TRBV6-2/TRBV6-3 ASSYVGRLNEQY
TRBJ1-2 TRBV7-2 ASSLGGQGRGYT
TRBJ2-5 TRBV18 ASSPSNRGIYRPQETQY
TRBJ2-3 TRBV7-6 ASSYQSSTGRTDTQY
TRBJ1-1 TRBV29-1 SVAPSGNTEAF
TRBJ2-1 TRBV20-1 SATSSSYNEQF
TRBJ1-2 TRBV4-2 ASSQVGGPGDYGYT
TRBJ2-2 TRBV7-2 ASSVGQGHTGELF
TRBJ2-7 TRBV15 ATSRGDSLYEQY
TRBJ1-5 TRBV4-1 ASSQVQWSNQPQH
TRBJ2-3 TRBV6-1 AGNGGETDTQY
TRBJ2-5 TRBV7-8 ASSLALDKGLAGLAQY
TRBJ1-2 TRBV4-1 ASSQETGGGYGYT
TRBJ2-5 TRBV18 ASSPTQQETQY
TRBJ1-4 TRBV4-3 ASSQDGTLEVEKLF
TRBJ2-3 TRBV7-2 ASSLAPPMWGASTDTQY
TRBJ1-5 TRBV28 ASSLFSGTGLNQPQH
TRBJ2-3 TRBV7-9 ASSEESDTQY
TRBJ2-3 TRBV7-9 ASSLGTSGVTLADTQY
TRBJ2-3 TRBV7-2 ASSPDSTDTQY
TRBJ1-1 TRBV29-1 SVVVTAEAF
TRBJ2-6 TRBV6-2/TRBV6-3 ASSRGISGANVLT
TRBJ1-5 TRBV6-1 ASSVTAHQPQH
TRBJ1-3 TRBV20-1 SARDPKGAGNTIY
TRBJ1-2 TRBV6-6 ASINRDRANYGYT
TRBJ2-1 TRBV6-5 ASSYSAPSGFYNEQF
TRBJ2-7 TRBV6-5 ASSYMGGSYEQY
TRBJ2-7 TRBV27 ASRGLQTGPAYEQY
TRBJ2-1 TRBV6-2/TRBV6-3 ASSYGQSYNEQF
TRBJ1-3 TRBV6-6 ASSARLRGAGNTIY
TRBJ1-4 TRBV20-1 SATRAGSEKLF
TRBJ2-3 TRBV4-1 ANGGVADTDTQY
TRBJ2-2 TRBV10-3 AISEPGRRAGTGELF
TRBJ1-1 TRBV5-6 ASSFDSPEAF
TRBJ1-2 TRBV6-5 ASSPRFLDGYT
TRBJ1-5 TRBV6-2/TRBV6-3 ASSPQGPSNQPQH
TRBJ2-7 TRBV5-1 ASSLNRNEQY
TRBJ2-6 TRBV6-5 ASSVTPGSSGANVLT
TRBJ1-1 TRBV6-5 ASNPTGPNTEAF